A single sample is the source of the 32 T cell receptor beta chains below, sequenced in a study of PD-1 blockade in classical Hodgkin lymphoma. No patient escaped relapse after autologous stem cell transplantation, and brentuximab vedotin exposure varied. Clones were sequenced by immunoSEQ multiplex PCR, and TCRdb holds only the in-frame ones, with some missing. The repertoire has under 20,000 clones, 84% of them found once; the top ten carry about 6.3%. The source material was peripheral blood mononuclear cells (PBMCs), sampled at baseline. Receptors were obtained from a human donor with classical Hodgkin lymphoma.

The rearrangement joins TRBV28 to TRBJ2-7; no firm D call. This CDR3 is built from 11 residues. V was shortened by 6 bases and J by 6 bases, with 9 bases between the two germline ends. Germline V gives CDR1 MDHEN, CDR2 SYDVKM. The chain's CDR3 is CASSLTLEQYF. The CDR3 DNA reads TGTGCCAGCAGCCTCACCCTCGAGCAGTACTTC.

This clone was seen only a few times. The chain couples TRBV7-8 to TRBJ1-3, with 7 bases aligning to TRBD1. The germline gives CDR1 SGHVS, CDR2 FQNEAQ. The trim removed 4 bases at V and 1 base at J, leaving 1 base unmatched. There are 14 residues in the CDR3. CDR3 nucleotides: TGTGCCAGCAGCTACAGGGGTTCTGGAAACACCATATATTTT. Translation gives CASSYRGSGNTIYF.

The V gene is TRBV11-2, the J gene TRBJ2-5, with TRBD1 identical over 7 bases. The V and J ends lost 5 bases and 4 bases, in that order; junction bases with no gene match: 7. The CDR3 length is 14 residues. Germline lookup yields CDR1 SGHAT and CDR2 FQNNGV. CDR3 bases: TGTGCCAGCAGCGCAACAGGGGTGCGAGAGACCCAGTACTTC. Translating gives CASSATGVRETQYF.

This clone has just a few counts. V is TRBV12-5 and J is TRBJ2-7, with TRBD1 matching over 9 bases. The ends lost 5 bases at V and 2 bases at J; junction bases unmatched: 4. The CDR3 is 14 residues long. CDR1 is LGHNT, CDR2 FRNRAP, per germline. The DNA for the CDR3 is TGTGCTAGTGGTCTCCGACAGGGGGCCTACGAGCAGTACTTC. Translation: CASGLRQGAYEQYF.

V gene TRBV6-4 combines with J gene TRBJ2-3; tentative D call: TRBD1 (6 bases). The germline V gene has CDR1 MRHNA and CDR2 SNTAGT. Trimming cost V 3 bases and J 0 bases, with 10 bases left between them. The CDR3 runs 15 residues. DNA for the CDR3: TGTGCCAGCAGTGAAGGCAGGGGAAGCACAGATACGCAGTATTTT. Residues: CASSEGRGSTDTQYF.

This chain uses TRBV28 with TRBJ2-5; D is ambiguous. CDR1 and CDR2 (germline): MDHEN, SYDVKM. V lost 3 bases and J lost 3, with 2 bases in between. The CDR3 is 11 amino acids. DNA of the CDR3: TGTGCCAGCAGTTTCGAAGAGACCCAGTACTTC. The encoded protein is CASSFEETQYF.

The gene calls are TRBV4-1 and TRBJ2-2; TRBD2 might be the D (6 bases). The CDR3 has 18 residues. Germline V gives CDR1 MGHRA, CDR2 YSYEKL. The ends were cut back, 1 base at V and 2 bases at J, with 17 bases in the middle. Here the CDR3 DNA reads TGCGCCAGCAGCCAAGGAGGTACGGCCGGGGGAAACACCGGGGAGCTGTTTTTT. This encodes CASSQGGTAGGNTGELFF.

The CDR3 here is CASSGDGTGYGYTF. In nucleotides, the CDR3 is TGTGCCAGCAGCGGAGATGGGACAGGCTATGGCTACACCTTC. The chain has TRBV14 and TRBJ1-2; 8 nucleotides align to TRBD1. Germline values: CDR1 SGHDN, CDR2 FVKESK. CDR3 length equals 14 residues. V lost 5 bases and J lost 4; bases outside the gene matches: 6.

V gene TRBV5-5 combines with J gene TRBJ2-1; no firm D call. The CDR3 totals 13 residues. Germline V gene data show CDR1 as SGHKS and CDR2 as YYEKEE (reference sequence). Trimming took off 2 bases at V and 8 bases at J, with 11 bases between the two ends. The DNA for the CDR3 is TGTGCCAGCAGCTTTTCCGAGCCGCATGAGCAGTTCTTC. Protein: CASSFSEPHEQFF.

The rearrangement joins TRBV7-9 to TRBJ2-1, with 10 bases lining up with TRBD2. Germline V gene lookup returns CDR1 SEHNR and CDR2 FQNEAQ (reference sequence). The CDR3 totals 13 residues. The V and J ends lost 4 bases and 9 bases, in that order; junction bases with no gene match: 3. The CDR3 region is CASSSRLAGEQFF. CDR3 bases: TGTGCCAGCAGCTCCCGACTAGCGGGTGAGCAGTTCTTC.

The rearrangement uses TRBV6-6 and TRBJ2-7; TRBD1 matches 7 bases. The CDR3 has 14 residues. The V gene's germline CDR1 is MNHNY and CDR2 SVGAGI (reference sequence). V dropped 2 bases and J dropped 1; count of bases not matched to a gene: 2. The CDR3 loop reads CASSYDRDSYEQYF. The CDR3 DNA follows: TGTGCCAGCAGTTACGACAGGGATTCCTACGAGCAGTACTTC.

The CDR3 nucleotides read TGTGCCATCCTGGATACTAGCGGTCCCTACAATGAGCAGTTCTTC. This encodes CAILDTSGPYNEQFF. The chain is built from TRBV10-3 and TRBJ2-1; 8 nucleotides match TRBD2. J was trimmed by 2 bases and V by 8 bases; bases with no gene match: 8. There are 15 residues in the CDR3. Germline V gene sequence: CDR1 ENHRY, CDR2 SYGVKD.

The rearrangement joins TRBV2 to TRBJ2-2, with 9 positions matching TRBD1. Germline CDR1 reads SNHLY; CDR2 reads FYNNEI. Trimming removed 10 bases from V and 5 bases from J; junction bases left unmatched: 8. The CDR3 totals 14 residues. The CDR3 reads CATLDRGGTGELFF. The CDR3 nucleotides read TGTGCCACCTTGGACAGGGGAGGGACCGGGGAGCTGTTTTTT.

This rearrangement joins TRBV4-2 to TRBJ1-2; tentative D call: TRBD1 (6 bases). Per germline, CDR1 LGHNA and CDR2 YNFKEQ. V lost 3 bases, J lost 6 bases, and 17 bases lay in between. The CDR3 covers 15 residues. The CDR3 sequence is CASSHIPTGLDGYTF. The CDR3 region has the DNA TGTGCCAGCAGCCATATACCCACAGGGTTAGATGGCTACACCTTC.

V is TRBV4-1 and J is TRBJ1-1, with a tentative D call TRBD1 (5 bases). The V end lost 4 bases, the J end lost 3 bases, and 15 bases lay between the germline ends. The germline gives CDR1 MGHRA, CDR2 YSYEKL. This CDR3 is built from 15 residues. Here the CDR3 DNA reads TGCGCCAGCAGCCCTATGGCAGGGATGGACACTGAAGCTTTCTTT. This encodes CASSPMAGMDTEAFF.

The chain combines TRBV15 with TRBJ2-2; D is perhaps TRBD2 (5 bases). Trimming pared 0 bases from V and 2 bases from J, leaving 10 bases between. There are 16 residues in the CDR3. CDR1 is LNHNV, CDR2 YYDKDF, per germline (reference sequence). The CDR3 bases are TGTGCCACCAGCAGAGATCTTGAGGGAAACACCGGGGAGCTGTTTTTT. Translating gives CATSRDLEGNTGELFF.

This clone appeared a few times. The V gene is TRBV25-1, the J gene TRBJ2-3, with 11 bases identical to TRBD2. Germline-derived CDR1 and CDR2 are MGHDK and SYGVNS. This CDR3 region has 18 residues. V shed 5 bases and J 5 bases; nucleotides not matched to a gene: 15. The CDR3 DNA sequence: TGTGCCAGCAGTTCCCTAAGCCTAGCGGGGGGTTATTTAGATACGCAGTATTTT. This encodes CASSSLSLAGGYLDTQYF.

V is TRBV10-2 and J is TRBJ1-5; tentatively, D is TRBD1 (6 bases). CDR3 size: 15 residues. Trimming stripped 8 bases from V and 1 base from J, with 15 bases between. Germline values: CDR1 WSHSY, CDR2 SAAADI. CDR3 amino acids: CASSGYRESNQPQHF. CDR3 in DNA: TGCGCCAGCTCCGGCTACAGGGAGAGCAATCAGCCCCAGCATTTT.

The gene calls are TRBV28 and TRBJ2-7, with D perhaps TRBD1 (6 bases). Germline V gene data show CDR1 as MDHEN and CDR2 as SYDVKM. V was trimmed by 5 bases and J by 3 bases, leaving 20 bases between them. The CDR3 is made up of 16 amino acids. CDR3 in amino acids: CASSKLRPGALYEQYF. Written as DNA, the CDR3 is TGTGCCAGCAGTAAACTAAGGCCAGGGGCCCTCTACGAGCAGTACTTC.

This sequence joins TRBV13 and TRBJ2-1; D unresolved. V was cut by 5 bases and J by 5 bases, with 10 bases left in between. Germline V gene data show CDR1 as PRHDT and CDR2 as FYEKMQ (reference sequence). The CDR3 is made up of 13 amino acids. The CDR3 bases are TGTGCCAGCAGCCCAATTGGTGACAATGAGCAGTTCTTC. This translates into CASSPIGDNEQFF.

V and J are TRBV19 and TRBJ2-6, with 8 bases matching TRBD1. CDR1 is LNHDA, CDR2 SQIVND, per germline (reference sequence). This CDR3 region has 20 residues. Germline trimming cut 5 bases from V and 0 bases from J; bases unmatched to any gene: 15. The CDR3 spells CASSWPPGQDKSSGANVLTF. The CDR3 nucleotides are TGTGCCAGTAGTTGGCCCCCGGGACAGGACAAAAGCTCTGGGGCCAACGTCCTGACTTTC.

J is TRBJ1-1 and V is TRBV5-1; D not resolved. The CDR3 runs 14 residues. In germline, CDR1 is SGHRS, CDR2 YFSETQ. Trimming removed 7 bases from V and 5 bases from J, with 18 bases in between. Here the CDR3 DNA reads TGCGCCAGCCGCACAAATCCCTCGGGGACTGAAGCTTTCTTT. Translation: CASRTNPSGTEAFF.

V usage is TRBV28 and J usage is TRBJ1-1; D gene ambiguous. The V end was cut by 7 bases, the J end by 0 bases, with 18 bases between. The germline CDR1 and CDR2 sequences are MDHEN and SYDVKM. This CDR3 has 16 amino acids. CDR3 in amino acids: CASISPVPTMNTEAFF. CDR3 in DNA: TGTGCCAGCATTTCCCCAGTCCCGACCATGAACACTGAAGCTTTCTTT.

This rearrangement joins TRBV7-2 to TRBJ1-6, with 7 bases identical to TRBD1. Unmatched junction bases numbered 12, after V lost 6 bases and J lost 7 bases. There are 16 residues in the CDR3. Germline lookup yields CDR1 SGHTA and CDR2 FQGNSA. The CDR3: CASRAKQGNGNSPLHF. CDR3 DNA: TGTGCCAGCAGAGCAAAACAGGGGAATGGGAATTCACCCCTCCACTTT. Full variable domain (missing parts from reference TRBV7-2 and TRBJ1-6): GAGVSQSPSNKVTEKGKDVELRCDPISGHTALYWYRQSLGQGLEFLIYFQGNSAPDKSGLPSDRFSAERTGGSVSTLTIQRTQQEDSAVYLCASRAKQGNGNSPLHFGNGTRLTVT.

CDR3 nucleotides: TGTGCCAGTAGTATTGCGACAGGGAGCTCCTACGAGCAGTACTTC. Its translation: CASSIATGSSYEQYF. V and J are TRBV19 and TRBJ2-7; 7 bases are a match to TRBD1. The junction had 5 bases not matched to a gene; V was cut back by 3 bases and J by 0 bases. CDR1 and CDR2 (germline): LNHDA, SQIVND (reference sequence). This CDR3 has 15 residues. Complete variable domain (other parts from reference TRBV19 and TRBJ2-7): DGGITQSPKYLFRKEGQNVTLSCEQNLNHDAMYWYRQDPGQGLRLIYYSQIVNDFQKGDIAEGYSVSREKKESFPLTVTSAQKNPTAFYLCASSIATGSSYEQYFGPGTRLTVT.

The chain has TRBV7-2 and TRBJ2-7; TRBD1 might be the D (5 bases). This CDR3 is 14 amino acids long. The ends were cut back, 4 bases at V and 0 bases at J, with 10 bases in the middle. The germline gives CDR1 SGHTA, CDR2 FQGNSA. The CDR3 sequence is CASSWGKGSYEQYF. The CDR3 bases are TGTGCCAGCAGCTGGGGCAAGGGCTCCTACGAGCAGTACTTC.

The chain links TRBV4-3 to TRBJ1-1; D remains ambiguous. Germline V CDR1 and CDR2: LGHNA, YSLEER. Trimming pared 0 bases from V and 0 bases from J, leaving 8 bases between. CDR3 length equals 15 residues. This CDR3 reads CASSQDRTLNTEAFF. DNA of the CDR3: TGCGCCAGCAGCCAAGATCGCACACTGAACACTGAAGCTTTCTTT.

This chain uses TRBV28 with TRBJ2-1; 8 positions agree with TRBD1. Looked up from germline, CDR1 is MDHEN and CDR2 is SYDVKM. The junction had 11 bases not matched to a gene; V was cut back by 6 bases and J by 7 bases. CDR3 length: 15 residues. The CDR3 region has the DNA TGTGCCAGCAGATTCAGTGACAGGGGTTGGAATGAGCAGTTCTTC. Translation gives CASRFSDRGWNEQFF.

The chain recombines TRBV7-2 with TRBJ2-5, with TRBD2 matching over 9 bases. Germline trimming cut 5 bases from V and 3 bases from J; bases unmatched to any gene: 7. The CDR3 contains 15 residues. Germline loops: CDR1 SGHTA, CDR2 FQGNSA. CDR3 residues: CASSPGTSFKETQYF. The DNA of the CDR3 is TGTGCCAGCAGCCCTGGGACTAGCTTTAAAGAGACCCAGTACTTC.

V usage is TRBV5-1 and J usage is TRBJ1-3, with D unresolved. The V gene's germline CDR1 is SGHRS and CDR2 YFSETQ. V was shortened by 4 bases and J by 4 bases, with 9 bases between the two germline ends. The length of the CDR3 is 13 residues. The CDR3 coding sequence is TGCGCCAGCAGCGGAACGGTAGGAAACACCATATATTTT. Residues: CASSGTVGNTIYF.

The V call is TRBV6-5, the J call TRBJ2-7, with a weak D call TRBD2 (5 bases). CDR3 length: 14 amino acids. Between the trimmed V and J ends, which lost 2 bases and 3 bases, there was a span of 11 bases. Germline loops: CDR1 MNHEY, CDR2 SVGAGI. CDR3 sequence (DNA): TGTGCCAGCAGTTACCGGGAACGGGACTACGAGCAGTACTTC. This codes for CASSYRERDYEQYF.

V usage is TRBV7-3 and J usage is TRBJ1-5; D gene unclear. Germline V gene lookup returns CDR1 SGHTA and CDR2 FQGTGA. Trimming cost V 4 bases and J 2 bases, with 27 bases left between them. The CDR3 is 20 residues long. The CDR3 loop reads CASSSHGFEGKVGGNQPQHF. CDR3 DNA sequence: TGTGCCAGCAGCTCCCACGGGTTCGAGGGAAAAGTCGGCGGCAATCAGCCCCAGCATTTT.